The 21 T cell receptor beta chains given below trace back to one sample, sequenced in a study of blood T cell repertoires in COVID-19. Using immunoSEQ multiplex PCR, the repertoire was profiled, and TCRdb retains in-frame clones only, with some absent. The sample comprises about 300,000 clones, 91% of which are singletons, and approximately 2% rests with the top ten. Material for sequencing was peripheral blood. These receptors were taken from a woman younger than 45 with COVID-19, enrolled during active disease.

This sequence joins TRBV7-9 and TRBJ1-5; D may be TRBD1 (5 bases). Trimming stripped 3 bases from V and 1 base from J, with 10 bases between. Germline values: CDR1 SEHNR, CDR2 FQNEAQ (reference sequence). The CDR3 is 15 amino acids. The CDR3 nucleotides are TGTGCCAGCAGCTTCTCGGGGGAAAGCAATCAGCCCCAGCATTTT. It codes for CASSFSGESNQPQHF.

The chain carries TRBV5-4 and TRBJ1-3; D gene ambiguous. V lost 0 bases to trimming and J lost 2 bases, with 9 bases between them. The V gene's germline CDR1 is SGHNT and CDR2 YYREEE (reference sequence). There are 15 residues in the CDR3. The CDR3 loop is CASSLGAGAGNTIYF. DNA for the CDR3: TGTGCCAGCAGCTTGGGGGCCGGGGCTGGAAACACCATATATTTT.

The chain is built from TRBV29-1 and TRBJ1-1, with TRBD1 matching 8 bases. Trimming removed 8 bases from V and 5 bases from J; junction bases left unmatched: 7. Per the germline V gene, CDR1 is SQVTM and CDR2 is ANQGSEA. This CDR3 is built from 12 residues. CDR3: CSTQGAGTEAFF. CDR3 in DNA: TGCAGCACGCAGGGGGCAGGAACTGAAGCTTTCTTT.

The V and J genes are TRBV5-1 and TRBJ1-3, with a weak D call TRBD1 (6 bases). This CDR3 is built from 15 residues. The germline CDR1 and CDR2 sequences are SGHRS and YFSETQ. Trimming removed 0 bases from V and 4 bases from J, with 11 bases in between. The chain's CDR3 is CASSLEGDIGNTIYF. The CDR3 nucleotides are TGCGCCAGCAGCTTGGAGGGGGACATCGGAAACACCATATATTTT.

This clone occurred once. The chain combines TRBV30 with TRBJ2-5; TRBD1 matches at 8 bases. V shed 3 bases, J shed 4 bases, and the junction held 4 bases outside the gene matches. CDR3 size: 13 residues. Germline-derived CDR1 and CDR2 are GTSNPN and SVGIG (reference sequence). The CDR3 loop is CAWSGQGPETQYF. The CDR3 DNA sequence: TGTGCCTGGAGCGGACAGGGCCCAGAGACCCAGTACTTC.

The chain uses TRBV5-8 and TRBJ2-1, with TRBD1 matching 8 bases. Germline V CDR1 and CDR2: SGHTS, YDEGEE. This CDR3 region has 15 residues. V was pared by 4 bases and J by 4 bases, with 7 bases of the junction left unmatched. CDR3 sequence (DNA): TGTGCCAGCAGCGACGAGACAGGGGATTACAATGAGCAGTTCTTC. This sequence encodes CASSDETGDYNEQFF.

The V gene is TRBV19, the J gene TRBJ1-5; 7 bases align to TRBD1. J lost 7 bases, V lost 7 bases, and 10 bases had no gene match. Germline lookup yields CDR1 LNHDA and CDR2 SQIVND (reference sequence). The CDR3 consists of 14 residues. The CDR3 region is CASTPQGIRQPQHF. DNA for the CDR3: TGTGCCAGTACCCCACAGGGGATCAGACAGCCCCAGCATTTT. Supplemented by reference TRBV19 and TRBJ1-5, the full variable domain reads DGGITQSPKYLFRKEGQNVTLSCEQNLNHDAMYWYRQDPGQGLRLIYYSQIVNDFQKGDIAEGYSVSREKKESFPLTVTSAQKNPTAFYLCASTPQGIRQPQHFGDGTRLSIL.

The chain links TRBV4-2 to TRBJ2-1; 10 bases fit TRBD2. The CDR3 runs to 16 residues. The V segment lost 1 base and the J segment 2 bases; nucleotides outside the gene matches: 2. CDR1 is LGHNA, CDR2 YNFKEQ, per germline. CDR3 DNA sequence: TGTGCCAGCAGCCAAGCTAGCGGGAGTACCTACAATGAGCAGTTCTTC. It translates to CASSQASGSTYNEQFF.

The V gene is TRBV11-3, the J gene TRBJ2-1; TRBD2 might be the D (5 bases). Trimming cost V 4 bases and J 0 bases, with 10 bases left between them. The CDR3 runs to 15 residues. Germline V gene lookup returns CDR1 SGHNT and CDR2 YENEEA. CDR3 region: CASSSGSVSYNEQFF. CDR3 DNA: TGTGCCAGCAGCTCGGGGAGCGTCTCCTACAATGAGCAGTTCTTC.

The chain carries TRBV3-1 (or the pseudogene TRBV3-2) and TRBJ1-2; 10 bases align to TRBD1. Germline-derived CDR1 and CDR2 are LGHDT and YNNKEL (reference sequence). This CDR3 is 15 amino acids long. Trimming took 3 bases from V and 7 from J; bases not matched to a gene: 8. Here the CDR3 reads CASSHARQGAGGYTF. CDR3 bases: TGTGCCAGCAGCCATGCTAGACAGGGGGCTGGTGGCTACACCTTC.

The CDR3 coding sequence is TGTGCCAGCAGGCCCGGGGACAGGGCCCATGGTGAAGCTTTCTTT. Translating gives CASRPGDRAHGEAFF. The chain employs TRBV27 and TRBJ1-1; 9 bases map to TRBD1. Germline CDR1 MNHEY, CDR2 SMNVEV (reference sequence). This CDR3 comprises 15 residues. V shed 6 bases, J shed 7 bases, and the junction held 12 bases outside the gene matches.

V usage is TRBV5-4 and J usage is TRBJ1-2; the match to TRBD1 covers 7 bases. CDR3 size: 14 residues. V was clipped by 4 bases and J by 8 bases; unmatched bases: 11. Germline lookup yields CDR1 SGHNT and CDR2 YYREEE (reference sequence). The CDR3 is CASSPTTGLVGYTF. The CDR3 DNA follows: TGTGCCAGCAGCCCTACGACAGGGCTGGTGGGCTACACCTTC.

CDR3 loop: CASSQSLGQGAGQPQHF. The CDR3 DNA follows: TGCGCCAGCAGTCAATCGCTTGGACAGGGGGCTGGTCAGCCCCAGCATTTT. The rearrangement links TRBV23-1 to TRBJ1-5, with 11 bases aligning to TRBD1. TRBV23-1 carries the ORF label, with uncertain function. The V gene end was trimmed by 0 bases and the J gene end by 6 bases; junction bases not matched to a gene: 7. The CDR3 spans 17 residues.

V is TRBV5-1 and J is TRBJ1-3, with D perhaps TRBD1 (5 bases). Germline V lookup: CDR1 SGHRS, CDR2 YFSETQ. V gave up 4 bases and J gave up 0 bases, with 11 bases separating them. The CDR3 loop spans 15 amino acids. For the CDR3, the DNA is TGCGCCAGCAGCCCGGACATGAACTCTGGAAACACCATATATTTT. It is translated as CASSPDMNSGNTIYF.

V usage is TRBV7-9 and J usage is TRBJ1-1; no firm D call. This CDR3 contains 14 residues. The V gene's germline CDR1 is SEHNR and CDR2 FQNEAQ (reference sequence). Trimming cost V 1 base and J 11 bases, with 17 bases left between them. This CDR3 is CASSLDRAARRAFF. Written as DNA, the CDR3 is TGTGCCAGCAGCTTAGATAGGGCAGCTAGGAGGGCTTTCTTT.

This CDR3 reads CASSSLAVFYEQYF. In nucleotides, the CDR3 is TGTGCCAGCAGTTCCTTAGCGGTTTTCTACGAGCAGTACTTC. The genes are TRBV27 and TRBJ2-7; tentative D call: TRBD2 (6 bases). V was trimmed by 4 bases and J by 3 bases, leaving 13 bases between them. The germline V gene encodes CDR1 MNHEY and CDR2 SMNVEV (reference sequence). This CDR3 has 14 amino acids.

This sequence joins TRBV28 and TRBJ1-3, with D unclear. Germline values: CDR1 MDHEN, CDR2 SYDVKM. Trimming took off 6 bases at V and 2 bases at J, with 14 bases between the two ends. This CDR3 comprises 15 residues. The CDR3 DNA is TGTGCCAGCAGCCCCGGTCCCGCGGCTGGAAACACCATATATTTT. Protein sequence: CASSPGPAAGNTIYF.

The chain employs TRBV5-1 and TRBJ1-2; D is undetermined. V was shortened by 3 bases and J by 6 bases, with 18 bases between the two germline ends. This CDR3 has 15 residues. In germline, CDR1 is SGHRS, CDR2 YFSETQ. Written as DNA, the CDR3 is TGCGCCAGCAGCTGGTCGTCAGGCGCTCCGGATGGCTACACCTTC. This codes for CASSWSSGAPDGYTF.

The sample holds a few counts of this clone. The chain joins TRBV19 to TRBJ1-2, with 7 bases identical to TRBD1. The CDR3 runs 17 residues. The germline V gene encodes CDR1 LNHDA and CDR2 SQIVND (reference sequence). The V segment lost 1 base and the J segment 1 base; nucleotides outside the gene matches: 9. CDR3 protein: CASSIGSGTEINYGYTF. The CDR3 DNA reads as TGTGCCAGTAGTATAGGCTCCGGGACAGAAATTAACTATGGCTACACCTTC.

The V call is TRBV6-5, the J call TRBJ2-1, with a weak D call TRBD2 (6 bases). V was pared by 7 bases and J by 0 bases, with 13 bases between. Looked up from germline, CDR1 is MNHEY and CDR2 is SVGAGI. There are 15 residues in the CDR3. CDR3 bases: TGTGCCAGCACCCTTTTCGGGAGCTCCTACAATGAGCAGTTCTTC. Translation: CASTLFGSSYNEQFF.

The chain links TRBV7-3 to TRBJ2-2, with TRBD1 identical over 10 bases. Losses at the gene ends were 4 bases for V and 0 bases for J; bases not matched to a gene: 5. Germline V gives CDR1 SGHTA, CDR2 FQGTGA. CDR3 length: 17 amino acids. The DNA of the CDR3 is TGTGCCAGCAGCTCCCCGACAGGGGGCGCGAACACCGGGGAGCTGTTTTTT. It translates to CASSSPTGGANTGELFF.